Following are 25 T cell receptor beta chains from one sample sequenced in a study of CD8 T cells in ankylosing spondylitis. TCRdb fed the 5' RACE reads into MiXCR, producing one record per CDR3 protein. The repertoire consists of about 320,000 distinct CDR3 sequences, with more than 9% occurring once and the leading ten covering roughly a tenth. Sequencing was performed on blood, either unsorted or a sorted T cell fraction (not recorded which). The receptors originated from a female donor with ankylosing spondylitis or in good health (not recorded which).

V usage is TRBV5-6 and J usage is TRBJ2-2, with 13 positions matching TRBD2. The CDR3 covers 19 residues. The germline V gene encodes CDR1 SGHDT and CDR2 YYEEEE. J was trimmed by 5 bases and V by 4 bases; bases with no gene match: 14. The CDR3 DNA is TGTGCCAGCAGCCCAGGACTAGCGGGAGCTCGAATGGATACCGGGGAGCTGTTTTTT. It codes for CASSPGLAGARMDTGELFF.

The chain joins TRBV3-1 to TRBJ1-5; 11 nucleotides match TRBD1. This CDR3 is built from 14 residues. Trimming at V came to 4 bases and at J to 9 bases, leaving 5 bases not matched to a gene. Germline-derived CDR1 and CDR2 are LGHDT and YNNKEL (reference sequence). CDR3 nucleotides: TGTGCCAGCAGCCTGGGACAGGGGGTATTGCCCCAGCATTTT. Translating gives CASSLGQGVLPQHF.

This clonotype was recorded a few times. The chain uses TRBV20-1 and TRBJ1-3; weak D call: TRBD1 (5 bases). CDR3 size: 16 residues. The V gene lost 6 bases and the J gene lost 4 bases, with 22 bases spanning the gap. Germline V gene lookup returns CDR1 DFQATT and CDR2 SNEGSKA (reference sequence). The CDR3 here is CSAAPREGNTGNTIYF. The DNA of the CDR3 is TGCAGTGCCGCCCCCCGGGAGGGGAATACGGGAAACACCATATATTTT.

This clonotype has just a few counts. The CDR3 DNA reads as TGCGCCAGCAGCCTGATCAGGGGGATCACTGAAGCTTTCTTT. Translated, it gives CASSLIRGITEAFF. The V call is TRBV4-3, the J call TRBJ1-1; TRBD1 matches at 7 bases. The CDR3 runs to 14 residues. V gave up 4 bases and J gave up 4 bases; unmatched junction bases: 6. Germline V lookup: CDR1 LGHNA, CDR2 YSLEER.

This clonotype was detected many times. The chain has TRBV12-3 or TRBV12-4 and TRBJ2-1, with D possibly being TRBD2 (6 bases). V was trimmed by 3 bases and J by 5 bases, leaving 20 bases between them. This CDR3 has 17 amino acids. CDR3 bases: TGTGCCAGCAGTTTTAAAAGAACGGGAGTAAGGGACAATGAGCAGTTCTTC. Its protein is CASSFKRTGVRDNEQFF.

The table lists this clonotype with many counts. This chain links TRBV12-3 or TRBV12-4 with TRBJ2-1, with D perhaps TRBD2 (6 bases). Trimming took 1 base from V and 5 from J, leaving 12 bases between them. There are 15 residues in the CDR3. The DNA for the CDR3 is TGTGCCAGCAGTTTAGGAGGGAGGCCGAACAATGAGCAGTTCTTC. Protein product: CASSLGGRPNNEQFF.

The rearrangement joins TRBV30 to TRBJ2-7, with D unclear. The germline V and J ends were trimmed by 3 bases and 0 bases, with 9 bases remaining between them. The CDR3 sequence is 13 residues long. The V gene's germline CDR1 is GTSNPN and CDR2 SVGIG (reference sequence). CDR3 nucleotides: TGTGCCTGGAGATTGGGTCCCTCCTACGAGCAGTACTTC. This translates into CAWRLGPSYEQYF.

This clonotype occurred many times. This chain joins TRBV27 and TRBJ2-3; D possibly corresponds to TRBD2 (7 bases). The V end lost 3 bases, the J end lost 3 bases, and 16 bases lay between the germline ends. CDR1 MNHEY and CDR2 SMNVEV come from the germline V gene (reference sequence). The CDR3 sequence is 16 residues long. The CDR3 loop reads CASSFWGRESTDTQYF. The CDR3 nucleotides are TGTGCCAGCAGTTTCTGGGGGCGGGAGAGTACAGATACGCAGTATTTT.

This clonotype was recorded at least ten times. The gene calls are TRBV10-2 and TRBJ1-1; maybe TRBD1 (5 bases). V dropped 10 bases and J dropped 6 bases, with 12 bases sitting between them. Germline CDR1 and CDR2: WSHSY and SAAADI. There are 11 residues in the CDR3. CDR3 in amino acids: CATMMGAEAFF. The CDR3 nucleotides read TGCGCCACTATGATGGGGGCTGAAGCTTTCTTT.

The chain has TRBV12-3 or TRBV12-4 and TRBJ2-1, with 10 nucleotides matching TRBD1. The CDR3 length is 15 residues. V dropped 6 bases and J dropped 5; count of bases not matched to a gene: 7. The CDR3 DNA follows: TGTGCCAGCAGCTGGTATGGACAGGGGGACAATGAGCAGTTCTTC. Protein: CASSWYGQGDNEQFF.

This clonotype was counted a few times. The chain recombines TRBV5-1 with TRBJ2-1, with D possibly TRBD2 on 6 matching bases. Germline V gene data show CDR1 as SGHRS and CDR2 as YFSETQ. V was trimmed by 3 bases and J by 4 bases, leaving 14 bases between them. The CDR3 sequence is 15 residues long. CDR3 residues: CASSSRREPYNEQFF. In DNA form, the CDR3 reads TGCGCCAGCAGCTCCCGGAGGGAGCCATACAATGAGCAGTTCTTC.

This clonotype was recorded many times. The V call is TRBV29-1, the J call TRBJ1-6; no clear D gene. Per germline, CDR1 SQVTM and CDR2 ANQGSEA. This CDR3 contains 13 residues. V was shortened by 5 bases and J by 7 bases, with 12 bases between the two germline ends. This CDR3 reads CSVLLGKNSPLHF. Written as DNA, the CDR3 is TGCAGCGTTCTTTTGGGGAAGAATTCACCCCTCCACTTT.

This clonotype was seen ten or more times. This rearrangement joins TRBV7-2 to TRBJ2-7, with TRBD2 as a possible D gene (6 bases). The germline V gene encodes CDR1 SGHTA and CDR2 FQGNSA. The CDR3 spans 16 residues. The V end lost 1 base, the J end lost 0 bases, and 13 bases lay between the germline ends. CDR3 DNA: TGTGCCAGCAGCTTAGATGGGGGAGGCCTCTCCTACGAGCAGTACTTC. Amino acid sequence: CASSLDGGGLSYEQYF.

The table lists this clonotype with many counts. This chain uses TRBV3-1 with TRBJ1-1; 9 bases agree with TRBD1. J was trimmed by 12 bases and V by 3 bases; bases with no gene match: 5. The germline V gene encodes CDR1 LGHDT and CDR2 YNNKEL (reference sequence). This CDR3 is built from 12 residues. The CDR3 DNA is TGTGCCAGCAGCCAGGGGACAGGGAAGACTTTCTTT. It codes for CASSQGTGKTFF.

CDR3 DNA sequence: TGTGCCAGCAGCCGTGGGACTAGCGATTACACAGATACGCAGTATTTT. Translated, it gives CASSRGTSDYTDTQYF. The chain is built from TRBV7-9 and TRBJ2-3; 10 nucleotides line up with TRBD2. The V gene end was trimmed by 5 bases and the J gene end by 2 bases; junction bases not matched to a gene: 7. Germline V gene lookup returns CDR1 SEHNR and CDR2 FQNEAQ (reference sequence). CDR3 length equals 16 residues.

This clonotype was picked up many times. V and J are TRBV5-1 and TRBJ2-1; D gene uncertain. V was pared by 2 bases and J by 10 bases, with 10 bases between. Per germline, CDR1 SGHRS and CDR2 YFSETQ. CDR3 length: 12 residues. Here the CDR3 DNA reads TGCGCCAGCAGCTTCATCCCAGGAGAGCAGTTCTTC. Protein product: CASSFIPGEQFF.

This clonotype was seen a few times. The rearrangement joins TRBV29-1 to TRBJ1-1; possibly TRBD1 for D (6 bases). Germline V gene sequence: CDR1 SQVTM, CDR2 ANQGSEA. The V end lost 5 bases, the J end lost 2 bases, and 15 bases lay between the germline ends. The CDR3 consists of 14 residues. CDR3 region: CSVQVGGVNTEAFF. The CDR3 DNA reads as TGCAGCGTTCAAGTAGGGGGGGTAAACACTGAAGCTTTCTTT.

In this sample, this clonotype turned up a few times. V is TRBV6-5 and J is TRBJ2-7; 13 positions agree with TRBD2. The V and J ends lost 4 bases and 3 bases, in that order; junction bases with no gene match: 9. The CDR3 has 17 amino acids. The V gene's germline CDR1 is MNHEY and CDR2 SVGAGI. DNA for the CDR3: TGTGCCAGCAGTTCCGGACTAGCGGGGGTTTTTAACTACGAGCAGTACTTC. Translating gives CASSSGLAGVFNYEQYF.

This clonotype has only a few counts. V usage is TRBV5-1 and J usage is TRBJ2-7; a possible D gene is TRBD1 (6 bases). Germline values: CDR1 SGHRS, CDR2 YFSETQ. The V end was cut by 2 bases, the J end by 6 bases, with 15 bases between. The CDR3 is made up of 14 amino acids. CDR3 protein: CASSLTGNMGEQYF. The CDR3, as DNA: TGCGCCAGCAGCTTAACAGGGAATATGGGCGAGCAGTACTTC.

This clonotype has a count of ten or more. This sequence joins TRBV7-8 and TRBJ1-5; D gene ambiguous. Germline CDR1 is SGHVS and CDR2 is FQNEAQ. The CDR3 has 15 amino acids. V was pared by 3 bases and J by 0 bases, with 9 bases between. CDR3 sequence reads: CASSLGSNSNQPQHF. CDR3 sequence (DNA): TGTGCCAGCAGCTTGGGCAGCAATAGCAATCAGCCCCAGCATTTT.

The genes are TRBV5-1 and TRBJ2-6, with TRBD1 as a possible D gene (6 bases). The CDR3 is 15 amino acids. The germline CDR1 and CDR2 sequences are SGHRS and YFSETQ. V was trimmed by 4 bases and J by 4 bases, leaving 12 bases between them. The CDR3 protein is CASSKDSSGANVLTF. The CDR3 DNA reads TGCGCCAGCAGCAAGGACAGTTCAGGGGCCAACGTCCTGACTTTC. Full variable domain (rest looked up from reference TRBV5-1 and TRBJ2-6): KAGVTQTPRYLIKTRGQQVTLSCSPISGHRSVSWYQQTPGQGLQFLFEYFSETQRNKGNFPGRFSGRQFSNSRSEMNVSTLELGDSALYLCASSKDSSGANVLTFGAGSRLTVL.

Ten or more counts support this clonotype. This chain joins TRBV7-2 and TRBJ2-3, with D unclear. The length of the CDR3 is 12 residues. V lost 5 bases and J lost 2, with 5 bases in between. In germline, CDR1 is SGHTA, CDR2 FQGNSA. CDR3 nucleotides: TGTGCCAGCAGCCCCCCCACAGATACGCAGTATTTT. This gives the protein CASSPPTDTQYF.

This clonotype showed up many times. The chain employs TRBV28 and TRBJ1-6; D remains unclear. The germline V gene has CDR1 MDHEN and CDR2 SYDVKM. The CDR3 covers 15 residues. The ends were cut back, 6 bases at V and 0 bases at J, with 9 bases in the middle. The CDR3 region has the DNA TGTGCCAGCAGGCGGGATAGCTCCTATAATTCACCCCTCCACTTT. It specifies CASRRDSSYNSPLHF.

The chain combines TRBV27 with TRBJ2-1; 10 bases line up with TRBD2. This CDR3 is built from 15 residues. Germline CDR1 MNHEY, CDR2 SMNVEV (reference sequence). The V segment lost 8 bases and the J segment 8 bases; nucleotides outside the gene matches: 12. The CDR3 DNA sequence: TGTGCCAGCGGAGCTAGCGGGAGATTTACAGATGAGCAGTTCTTC. Its translation: CASGASGRFTDEQFF.

This clonotype has just a few counts. V and J are TRBV20-1 and TRBJ2-7; 8 bases agree with TRBD1. Germline CDR1 reads DFQATT; CDR2 reads SNEGSKA (reference sequence). J gave up 2 bases and V 3 bases, and 9 bases lay outside the gene matches. CDR3 size: 15 residues. CDR3: CSASLPGTGTYEQYF. The CDR3 bases are TGCAGTGCTAGCCTACCCGGGACAGGCACCTACGAGCAGTACTTC.